The rows below give T cell receptor beta chains drawn from one sample of a study of T cells in Graves' hyperthyroidism and ophthalmopathy. One entry per CDR3 protein results from TCRdb running MiXCR on the multiplex PCR reads. The sample contains about 520,000 distinct CDR3 sequences, approximately 24% of which appear only once. The source material was blood. These receptors originate from a woman aged 30 to 39 with Graves' ophthalmopathy. Each CDR3 is given with its conserved first and last residue. A D gene is named only where the DNA matches it firmly. Expanded clones are given a class, and other clones once, few, many or no size at all.

clone_size j_call v_call d_call cdr3_length cdr3_nt cdr3_aa
many TRBJ2-2 TRBV28 NA 12 TGTGCCAGCAGTAGCTGGGGCGGGGAGCTGTTTTTT CASSSWGGELFF
many TRBJ1-2 TRBV9 TRBD1 15 TGTGCCAGCAGCTCCGATCCGGGACAGGGTCGGGGCTACACCTTC CASSSDPGQGRGYTF
many TRBJ1-5 TRBV11-2 NA 15 TGTGCCAGCAGCCTAGGTGGGGCGGGGAGGCAGCCCCAGCATTTT CASSLGGAGRQPQHF
many TRBJ1-1 TRBV11-2 NA 14 TGTGCCAGCAGCCCCTGGGTGGGGGACACTGAAGCTTTCTTT CASSPWVGDTEAFF
many TRBJ1-1 TRBV2 NA 14 TGTGCCAGCAGTGACGGGGAAGGCAACACTGAAGCTTTCTTT CASSDGEGNTEAFF
many TRBJ2-7 TRBV30 NA 11 TGTGCCTGGGGATCTACGAGCGAGCAGTACTTC CAWGSTSEQYF
many TRBJ2-3 TRBV20-1 NA 13 TGCAGTGCTCCTACACAGGGTGGGGATACGCAGTATTTT CSAPTQGGDTQYF
NA TRBJ1-1 TRBV10-3 NA 15 TGTGCCATCAGTGAGTCGTTAGGGGGGAACACTGAAGCTTTCTTT CAISESLGGNTEAFF
few TRBJ1-3 TRBV18 NA 14 TGTGCCAGCTCACCACCTGACAGACGAAACACCATATATTTT CASSPPDRRNTIYF
many TRBJ1-1 TRBV12-3/TRBV12-4 NA 14 TGTGCCAGCAGTTTTTTTCGGATAAACACTGAAGCTTTCTTT CASSFFRINTEAFF
few TRBJ1-1 TRBV29-1 NA 12 TGCAGCGTTCATCTGGGGACCTCTGAAGCTTTCTTT CSVHLGTSEAFF
NA TRBJ1-1 TRBV28 NA 15 TGTGCCAGCAGGGGGGGGGTGTGGGGATACACTGAAGCTTTCTTT CASRGGVWGYTEAFF
many TRBJ1-3 TRBV10-2 NA 13 TGCGCCAGCAGGGGCAGGAATGGAAACACCATATATTTT CASRGRNGNTIYF
once TRBJ2-5 TRBV30 TRBD1 14 TGTGCCTGGAGTGTTTGGGACAGACAAGAGACCCAGTACTTC CAWSVWDRQETQYF
NA TRBJ2-7 TRBV5-1 TRBD1 15 TGCGCCAGCAGCAACTTACGGGCAGGGGGTTACGAGCAGTACTTC CASSNLRAGGYEQYF
few TRBJ1-2 TRBV12-3/TRBV12-4 NA 14 TGTGCCAGCAGTTTTTTGAGAGGAGAGGAAGGCTACACCTTC CASSFLRGEEGYTF
many TRBJ1-1 TRBV5-6 NA 16 TGTGCCAGCAACCAAAGGGGAGTGATGGTGAACACTGAAGCTTTCTTT CASNQRGVMVNTEAFF
many TRBJ1-2 TRBV9 NA 17 TGTGCCAGCAGCGTAGATCCTTCGGGCTTAGCTAACTATGGCTACACCTTC CASSVDPSGLANYGYTF
many TRBJ2-7 TRBV3-1 TRBD2 13 TGTGCCAGCAGCCCCGGACTAGTCGACGAGCAGTACTTC CASSPGLVDEQYF
few TRBJ2-2 TRBV5-5 TRBD2 16 TGTGCCAGCAGCTCCCTCGGGGGGTGGGACACCGGGGAGCTGTTTTTT CASSSLGGWDTGELFF
many TRBJ1-2 TRBV12-3/TRBV12-4 NA 14 TGTGCCAGCAGTTTAGGACGGACGCACTATGGCTACACCTTC CASSLGRTHYGYTF
many TRBJ1-5 TRBV6-5 NA 14 TGTGCCAGCAGTATCATGGTTACCAATCAGCCCCAGCATTTT CASSIMVTNQPQHF
few TRBJ1-2 TRBV29-1 TRBD1 15 TGCAGCGTTATCATCGACAGGGGGCGCGCCTATGGCTACACCTTC CSVIIDRGRAYGYTF
many TRBJ1-2 TRBV6-1 NA 14 TGTGCCAGCAGTGAGGGCAGAGGGGTCTATGGCTACACCTTC CASSEGRGVYGYTF
NA TRBJ2-7 TRBV29-1 NA 17 TGCAGCGTTGAAGATAAACGATTTCGCCCAGGTACCTACGAGCAGTACTTC CSVEDKRFRPGTYEQYF
NA TRBJ1-1 TRBV28 TRBD1 13 TGTGCCAGCAGTGGTAGGGGGCGTAGTGAAGCTTTCTTT CASSGRGRSEAFF
many TRBJ1-5 TRBV2 NA 14 TGTGCCAGCAGTGAGGGACTGAGCAATCAGCCCCAGCATTTT CASSEGLSNQPQHF
few TRBJ2-7 TRBV12-3/TRBV12-4 TRBD2 16 TGTGCCAGCAGTTTAGGTATAGCGGGGGCCCCGTACGAGCAGTACTTC CASSLGIAGAPYEQYF
few TRBJ2-5 TRBV30 NA 17 TGTGCCTGGAGTATCCTTTACTTCGGACCTCAAAAAGAGACCCAGTACTTC CAWSILYFGPQKETQYF
NA TRBJ1-2 TRBV6-2/TRBV6-3 NA 12 TGTGCCAGCAGCCCGGACGTACATGGCTACACCTTC CASSPDVHGYTF
many TRBJ2-5 TRBV2 TRBD2 16 TGTGCCAGCAGTGGTGGTAGCGGGGGGCCAGGAGAGACCCAGTACTTC CASSGGSGGPGETQYF
many TRBJ2-6 TRBV11-2 NA 15 TGTGCCAGCAGCCAAGTGGGCTCTGGGGCCAACGTCCTGACTTTC CASSQVGSGANVLTF
many TRBJ1-1 TRBV27 NA 16 TGTGCCAGCAGTAAACAAGGTGGCCACGCGAACACTGAAGCTTTCTTT CASSKQGGHANTEAFF
many TRBJ2-5 TRBV5-6 NA 16 TGTGCCAGCAGCTTACCGGGAGCGAACCTCCAAGAGACCCAGTACTTC CASSLPGANLQETQYF
few TRBJ2-6 TRBV20-1 NA 14 TGCAGTGCTAGCCCCGGAACTGGGGCCAACGTCCTGACTTTC CSASPGTGANVLTF
NA TRBJ2-5 TRBV4-1 TRBD2 15 TGCGCCAGCAGCCTCGAGGGACTAGCGGGAGAGACCCAGTACTTC CASSLEGLAGETQYF
many TRBJ1-1 TRBV7-3 NA 13 TGTGCCAGCAGCTTACGATGGGAAACTGAAGCTTTCTTT CASSLRWETEAFF
many TRBJ1-1 TRBV28 NA 16 TGTGCCAGCAGACCACCTTGGGGGTACATGAACACTGAAGCTTTCTTT CASRPPWGYMNTEAFF
NA TRBJ2-5 TRBV6-1 NA 11 TGTGCCAGCAACGGGGGACAGACCCAGTACTTC CASNGGQTQYF
NA TRBJ1-1 TRBV30 TRBD1 12 TGTGCCGGAACAGGGGTATACACTGAAGCTTTCTTT CAGTGVYTEAFF
many TRBJ1-2 TRBV28 NA 16 TGTGCCAGCAGTTCTTGGGGGATTCCTCAAAGAAGGGGCTACACCTTC CASSSWGIPQRRGYTF
many TRBJ1-1 TRBV6-5 NA 15 TGTGCCAGCAGTTACTCGAGGCGCTCCCCCACTGAAGCTTTCTTT CASSYSRRSPTEAFF
few TRBJ1-6 TRBV28 TRBD1 15 TGTGCCAGCGGAGCCGAACAGGGGGCTGGTTCACCCCTCCACTTT CASGAEQGAGSPLHF
many TRBJ1-5 TRBV7-8 NA 13 TGTGCCAGCAGCTTAGCCCGGAATCAGCCCCAGCATTTT CASSLARNQPQHF
few TRBJ1-2 TRBV20-1 NA 11 TGCAGTGCCATTAGAAACTACTACTACACCTTC CSAIRNYYYTF
NA TRBJ1-2 TRBV5-1 TRBD1 14 TGCGCCAGCAGCGGAGGGGACAGGGAATATGGCTACACCTTC CASSGGDREYGYTF
NA TRBJ1-5 TRBV7-2 NA 14 TGTGCCAGCAGCTTAGCAACCGACCAATGGCCCCAGCATTTT CASSLATDQWPQHF
many TRBJ2-5 TRBV6-5 TRBD2 15 TGTGCCAGCAGTCCCCTAGCGGGGGTACAAGAGACCCAGTACTTC CASSPLAGVQETQYF
NA TRBJ1-5 TRBV29-1 NA 12 TGCAGCGCCCAGGAAGGCAATCAGCCCCAGCATTTT CSAQEGNQPQHF
many TRBJ2-7 TRBV11-1 TRBD2 13 TGTGCCAGCAGCCCAGAGGACGGGAGGAAGCAGTACTTC CASSPEDGRKQYF
NA TRBJ2-5 TRBV15 TRBD2 14 TGTGCCACCAGCGGAGCGGGAACGGGGGAGACCCAGTACTTC CATSGAGTGETQYF
many TRBJ1-1 TRBV12-3/TRBV12-4 TRBD1 15 TGTGCCAGCAGCACGACAGGGCCCGAGAACACTGAAGCTTTCTTT CASSTTGPENTEAFF
few TRBJ2-7 TRBV19 TRBD1 13 TGTGCTCCAGAGGGACAGAGACTCTACGAGCAGTACTTC CAPEGQRLYEQYF
NA TRBJ1-1 TRBV11-2 TRBD1 15 TGTGCCAGCAGCTCCTACAGACAGGGGAACACTGAAGCTTTCTTT CASSSYRQGNTEAFF
NA TRBJ2-7 TRBV28 TRBD1 17 TGTGCCAGCAGATTACTGCCCGGACAGGGTGATTCCTACGAGCAGTACTTC CASRLLPGQGDSYEQYF
many TRBJ1-2 TRBV20-1 TRBD1 14 TGCAGTGCGCATACAGGGGGGGCGAACTATGGCTACACCTTC CSAHTGGANYGYTF
many TRBJ1-1 TRBV27 NA 13 TGTGCCAGCAAGGGGCAGATGAACACTGAAGCTTTCTTT CASKGQMNTEAFF